This T cell receptor beta chain derives from a study of blood T cell repertoires in COVID-19. About the study: Sample material is recorded as cDNA or gDNA derived from T cells, B-cell-depleted T cells, or PBMCs.

CDR1 is SGDLS, CDR2 YYNGEE, per germline. Trimming cost V 2 bases and J 2 bases; bases outside gene matches: 1. This CDR3 spans 14 amino acids. Methods used by the authors: It was from reference gene primer amplification that nucleated cell counts were estimated. The repertoire was sequenced with immunoSEQ multiplex PCR; TCRdb's copy has only in-frame clones and lacks some. D and trimming were read from the DNA, whereas the V and J calls and clone size are those reported in that table. The data show about 86,000 clones, 65% to 85% seen once. The genes are TRBV9 and TRBJ2-5; 9 bases are shared with TRBD2. Sequencing was performed on peripheral blood. The receptor's source is a woman aged 80 or over with active or convalescent COVID-19. For the CDR3, the DNA is TGTGCCAGCAGCGTGCGGGGGGGACAAGAGACCCAGTACTTC. This translates into CASSVRGGQETQYF. Combining the CDR3 with reference TRBV9 and TRBJ2-5 gives the whole variable domain DSGVTQTPKHLITATGQRVTLRCSPRSGDLSVYWYQQSLDQGLQFLIQYYNGEERAKGNILERFSAQQFPDLHSELNLSSLELGDSALYFCASSVRGGQETQYFGPGTRLLVL.